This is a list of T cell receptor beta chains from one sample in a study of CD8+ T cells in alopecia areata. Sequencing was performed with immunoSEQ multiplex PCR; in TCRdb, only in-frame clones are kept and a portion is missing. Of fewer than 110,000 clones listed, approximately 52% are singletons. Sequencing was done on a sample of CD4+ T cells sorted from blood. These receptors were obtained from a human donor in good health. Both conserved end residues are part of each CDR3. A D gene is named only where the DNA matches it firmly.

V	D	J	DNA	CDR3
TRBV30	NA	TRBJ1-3	TGTGCCTGGAGTGTACAGGGAGGAGGAAACACCATATATTTT	CAWSVQGGGNTIYF
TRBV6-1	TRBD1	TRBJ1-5	TGTGCCAGCAGTGGCCAGGGGACAGTAGATAGCAATCAGCCCCAGCATTTT	CASSGQGTVDSNQPQHF
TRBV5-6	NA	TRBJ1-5	TGTGCCAGCAGCTTGATGGATCAGCCCCAGCATTTT	CASSLMDQPQHF
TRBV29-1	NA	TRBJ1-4	TGCAGCGTTCGTAACCAGGGAGAAAAACTGTTTTTT	CSVRNQGEKLFF
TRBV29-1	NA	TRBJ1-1	TGCAGCGTTGAACCGACAGGACCGAACACTGAAGCTTTCTTT	CSVEPTGPNTEAFF
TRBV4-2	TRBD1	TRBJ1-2	TGTGCCAGCAGCCAAGTATCCGGGGCAGGGGGAGCTAACTATGGCTACACCTTC	CASSQVSGAGGANYGYTF
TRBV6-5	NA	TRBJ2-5	TGTGCCAGCAGGTGGCGGGGGCCGTACCAAGAGACCCAGTACTTC	CASRWRGPYQETQYF
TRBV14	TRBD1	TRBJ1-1	TGTGCCAGCAGCCACACAGGGGGTACGGGTACTGAAGCTTTCTTT	CASSHTGGTGTEAFF
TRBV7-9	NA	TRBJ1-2	TGTGCCAGCAGCGGACCGACAGGCTATGGCTGCACCTTC	CASSGPTGYGCTF
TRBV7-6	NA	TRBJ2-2	TGTGCCAGCAGCCGGTCCTCTCCCGGGGAGCTGTTTTTT	CASSRSSPGELFF